Shown below are 21 T cell receptor beta chains from a single sample sequenced in a study of cytomegalovirus exposure and HLA in healthy donors. The PCR was carried out with 60 Vbeta primers and 13 Jbeta primers. Data came from immunoSEQ multiplex PCR; TCRdb stores just in-frame clones and leaves some out. The data show about 220,000 clones, with over 80% seen just once and approximately 5.7% held by the top ten. The specimen was PBMCs. The receptors were sampled from a man in his forties in good health and CMV-seropositive.

This chain joins TRBV12-5 and TRBJ2-7; no reliable D call. This CDR3 contains 14 residues. From germline, CDR1 is LGHNT and CDR2 FRNRAP. V gave up 2 bases and J gave up 0 bases, with 8 bases separating them. CDR3 sequence: CASGLSPGSYEQYF. The CDR3 DNA reads as TGTGCTAGTGGTTTGTCCCCAGGCTCCTACGAGCAGTACTTC.

V is TRBV6-5 and J is TRBJ1-1; D not resolved. V was trimmed by 2 bases and J by 0 bases, leaving 10 bases between them. The CDR3 extends over 15 amino acids. Germline V gene data show CDR1 as MNHEY and CDR2 as SVGAGI. The CDR3 is CASSYDPSLNTEAFF. The CDR3, as DNA: TGTGCCAGCAGTTACGATCCGAGCCTGAACACTGAAGCTTTCTTT.

The chain joins TRBV5-1 to TRBJ2-6, with D unresolved. This CDR3 has 15 amino acids. From germline, CDR1 is SGHRS and CDR2 YFSETQ. Between the trimmed V and J ends, which lost 2 bases and 0 bases, there was a span of 6 bases. The CDR3 loop reads CASSFAASGANVLTF. DNA for the CDR3: TGCGCCAGCAGCTTTGCGGCCTCTGGGGCCAACGTCCTGACTTTC.

The chain has TRBV5-4 and TRBJ2-1; possible D gene TRBD2, 6 bases. V lost 1 base and J lost 6, with 17 bases in between. The CDR3 covers 16 residues. The germline CDR1 and CDR2 sequences are SGHNT and YYREEE (reference sequence). The CDR3 loop reads CASSLSKAGFRNEQFF. The CDR3 DNA reads TGTGCCAGCAGCTTGTCTAAAGCGGGTTTTCGCAATGAGCAGTTCTTC.

The gene calls are TRBV28 and TRBJ2-7; maybe TRBD2 (6 bases). CDR3 size: 18 residues. With 4 bases removed from V and 7 bases from J, the gap between germline ends came to 29 bases. Per the germline V gene, CDR1 is MDHEN and CDR2 is SYDVKM. Written as DNA, the CDR3 is TGTGCCAGCAGTTCCCGACGCGGGGACTGGCGGGGCCTAGGGGAGCAGTACTTC. Translating it yields CASSSRRGDWRGLGEQYF.

The genes are TRBV7-8 and TRBJ2-6; tentatively, D is TRBD1 (5 bases). The CDR3 is made up of 16 amino acids. Between the trimmed V and J ends, which lost 4 bases and 3 bases, there was a span of 13 bases. CDR1 is SGHVS and CDR2 is FQNEAQ in the germline V gene. The CDR3 region has the DNA TGTGCCAGCAGCTCCCCTGAAGGGGATGGGGCCAACGTCCTGACTTTC. The encoded protein is CASSSPEGDGANVLTF.

The J gene is TRBJ2-7, the V gene TRBV6-5; TRBD1 matches 11 bases. V dropped 6 bases and J dropped 2; count of bases not matched to a gene: 6. Germline V gene sequence: CDR1 MNHEY, CDR2 SVGAGI. The CDR3 spans 15 residues. The CDR3 coding sequence is TGTGCCAGCAGCTACCGGGACAGGGGGACCTACGAGCAGTACTTC. Residues: CASSYRDRGTYEQYF.

V usage is TRBV6-1 and J usage is TRBJ2-7; TRBD2 matches at 10 bases. The trim removed 2 bases at V and 6 bases at J, leaving 4 bases unmatched. The CDR3 is made up of 14 amino acids. CDR1 and CDR2 (germline): MNHNS, SASEGT. The DNA of the CDR3 is TGTGCCAGCAGTGAACTAGCGGGAGTAGGCGAGCAGTACGTC. It translates to CASSELAGVGEQYV.

The CDR3 here is CASSRDRGEKLFF. Here the CDR3 DNA reads TGTGCCAGCAGCAGGGACAGGGGTGAAAAACTGTTTTTT. V gene TRBV11-2 combines with J gene TRBJ1-4, with 10 bases identical to TRBD1. V shed 5 bases, J shed 7 bases, and the junction held 1 base outside the gene matches. There are 13 residues in the CDR3. Germline V gene lookup returns CDR1 SGHAT and CDR2 FQNNGV.

The chain has TRBV27 and TRBJ2-7; 14 bases align to TRBD2. The CDR3 spans 15 residues. CDR1 is MNHEY, CDR2 SMNVEV, per germline (reference sequence). The V segment lost 6 bases and the J segment 3 bases; nucleotides outside the gene matches: 4. The CDR3, as DNA: TGTGCCAGCAGGATGGGACTAGCGGGAGTCTACGAGCAGTACGTC. Amino acids: CASRMGLAGVYEQYV.

The chain is built from TRBV29-1 and TRBJ1-1; the match to TRBD1 covers 7 bases. Germline CDR1 and CDR2: SQVTM and ANQGSEA. The V and J ends lost 6 bases and 0 bases, in that order; junction bases with no gene match: 4. This CDR3 has 13 residues. Here the CDR3 DNA reads TGCAGCGTCGGACAGGCAATGAACACTGAAGCTTTCTTT. This gives the protein CSVGQAMNTEAFF.

This clone was seen only once. The V and J genes are TRBV28 and TRBJ1-5, with 8 bases lining up with TRBD1. Germline CDR1 and CDR2: MDHEN and SYDVKM. Trimming removed 6 bases from V and 7 bases from J; junction bases left unmatched: 11. CDR3 length equals 15 residues. The CDR3 region is CASSPDRARWQPQHF. CDR3 bases: TGTGCCAGCAGCCCGGACAGGGCGAGGTGGCAGCCCCAGCATTTT.

CDR3 bases: TGTGCCAGCGGACTGGGAGGGGATTCGGATACGCAGTATTTT. Its protein is CASGLGGDSDTQYF. The V gene is TRBV6-4, the J gene TRBJ2-3; 7 positions agree with TRBD2. The CDR3 is 14 amino acids. After removal of 8 bases from V and 6 bases from J, the junction contained 11 bases not matched to a gene. Germline loops: CDR1 MRHNA, CDR2 SNTAGT.

The rearrangement links TRBV18 to TRBJ2-1; no reliable D call. V lost 2 bases and J 10 bases, leaving 15 bases between the germline ends. The CDR3 loop spans 14 amino acids. Germline V gene data show CDR1 as KGHSH and CDR2 as LQKENI. In DNA, the CDR3 is TGTGCCAGCTCACCAGTAGGAACGGGTGGGGAGCAGTTCTTC. This translates into CASSPVGTGGEQFF.

This chain uses TRBV5-6 with TRBJ2-7, with D maybe TRBD2 (8 bases). The CDR3 sequence is 17 residues long. V was cut by 4 bases and J by 3 bases, with 23 bases left in between. The germline V gene has CDR1 SGHDT and CDR2 YYEEEE. In nucleotides, the CDR3 is TGTGCCAGCAGCCCGGGGGGGACGGACAGGCCCCACTACGAGCAGTACTTC. It encodes CASSPGGTDRPHYEQYF.

This clone was picked up a small number of times. The V and J genes are TRBV6-6 and TRBJ1-1, with D possibly TRBD1 on 5 matching bases. V lost 7 bases and J lost 11, with 20 bases in between. Germline V gives CDR1 MNHNY, CDR2 SVGAGI (reference sequence). The CDR3 runs 13 residues. The chain's CDR3 is CASTSSPRGEAFF. Here the CDR3 DNA reads TGTGCCAGCACCTCCAGTCCCCGGGGGGAGGCTTTCTTT.

The V gene is TRBV7-9, the J gene TRBJ2-7; 11 bases line up with TRBD2. The junction had 5 bases not matched to a gene; V was cut back by 1 base and J by 3 bases. There are 16 residues in the CDR3. Germline V gene data show CDR1 as SEHNR and CDR2 as FQNEAQ (reference sequence). CDR3 coding DNA: TGTGCCAGCAGCTTAGACCCGGGGACTAGCGGCTACGAGCAGTACTTC. It yields the protein CASSLDPGTSGYEQYF. Filled out from reference TRBV7-9 and TRBJ2-7, the complete variable domain reads DTGVSQNPRHKITKRGQNVTFRCDPISEHNRLYWYRQTLGQGPEFLTYFQNEAQLEKSRLLSDRFSAERPKGSFSTLEIQRTEQGDSAMYLCASSLDPGTSGYEQYFGPGTRLTVT.

The rearrangement uses TRBV6-5 and TRBJ1-2; 11 positions match TRBD1. V lost 8 bases, J lost 2 bases, and 4 bases stayed unmatched. There are 14 residues in the CDR3. CDR1 MNHEY and CDR2 SVGAGI come from the germline V gene. The CDR3 loop is CASGQGAQNYGYTF. CDR3 DNA sequence: TGTGCCAGCGGACAGGGGGCGCAAAACTATGGCTACACCTTC.

The chain is built from TRBV5-6 and TRBJ2-7; D may be TRBD1 (5 bases). This CDR3 has 15 residues. Germline V gene sequence: CDR1 SGHDT, CDR2 YYEEEE. V dropped 3 bases and J dropped 2 bases, with 15 bases sitting between them. The DNA for the CDR3 is TGTGCCAGCAGCTCATTGGACATTCTAGCCTACGAGCAGTACTTC. The encoded protein is CASSSLDILAYEQYF.

The CDR3 sequence: CASEGANEQFF. Written as DNA, the CDR3 is TGTGCCAGCGAAGGGGCCAATGAGCAGTTCTTC. The chain links TRBV2 to TRBJ2-1; a weak D match, TRBD1 (5 bases). Germline V gene sequence: CDR1 SNHLY, CDR2 FYNNEI. The CDR3 is made up of 11 amino acids. Trimming shortened V by 8 bases and J by 6 bases, and 8 bases separated the two germline ends.

The CDR3 is CASSFGREGGYTF. As DNA, the CDR3 is TGCGCCAGCAGCTTCGGGAGAGAGGGTGGCTACACCTTC. V is TRBV5-1 and J is TRBJ1-2; D is ambiguous. CDR1 is SGHRS, CDR2 YFSETQ, per germline. The CDR3 is made up of 13 amino acids. The germline V and J ends were trimmed by 2 bases and 7 bases, with 12 bases remaining between them.